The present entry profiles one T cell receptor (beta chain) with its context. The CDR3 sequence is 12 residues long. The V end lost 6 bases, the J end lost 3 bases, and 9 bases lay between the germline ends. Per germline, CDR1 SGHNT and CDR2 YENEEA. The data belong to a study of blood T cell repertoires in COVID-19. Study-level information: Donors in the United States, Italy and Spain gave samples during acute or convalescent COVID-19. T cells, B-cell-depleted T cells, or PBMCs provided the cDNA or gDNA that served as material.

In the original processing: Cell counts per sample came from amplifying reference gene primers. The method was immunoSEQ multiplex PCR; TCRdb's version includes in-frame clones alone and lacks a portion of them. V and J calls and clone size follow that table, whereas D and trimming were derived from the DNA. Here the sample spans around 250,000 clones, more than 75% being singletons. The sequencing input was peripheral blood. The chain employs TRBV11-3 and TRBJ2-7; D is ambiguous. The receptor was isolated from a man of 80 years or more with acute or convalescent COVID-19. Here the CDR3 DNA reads TGTGCCAGCAGTTTCGACAACTACGAGCAGTACTTC. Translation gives CASSFDNYEQYF. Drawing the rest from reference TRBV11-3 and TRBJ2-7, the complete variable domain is EAGVVQSPRYKIIEKKQPVAFWCNPISGHNTLYWYLQNLGQGPELLIRYENEEAVDDSQLPKDRFSAERLKGVDSTLKIQPAELGDSAVYLCASSFDNYEQYFGPGTRLTVT.